This entry describes one T cell receptor beta chain. This record comes from a study of PD-1 blockade in classical Hodgkin lymphoma. Sequencing used immunoSEQ multiplex PCR; TCRdb keeps in-frame clones, though not all of them. Of tens of thousands of clones in the sample, roughly 76% were seen once. Noted time point: cycle 4 day 1 (C4D1), after 5 to 7 weeks of nivolumab. Relapse after autologous stem cell transplantation occurred in every patient, and brentuximab vedotin exposure varied. Thawed PBMCs underwent magnetic negative selection to yield purified CD4+ T cells. Germline CDR1 reads KGHSH; CDR2 reads LQKENI. The CDR3 has 16 amino acids. Trimming pared 3 bases from V and 0 bases from J, leaving 12 bases between.

The sequencing used CD4+ T cells from blood, collected before the fourth cycle of nivolumab. J is TRBJ2-4 and V is TRBV18; TRBD1 is a possible D gene (5 bases). The sequence was obtained from a human donor with classical Hodgkin lymphoma. The CDR3, as DNA: TGTGCCAGCTCACCGTTAGGGGAACTAGCCAAAAACATTCAGTACTTC. Translating it yields CASSPLGELAKNIQYF.